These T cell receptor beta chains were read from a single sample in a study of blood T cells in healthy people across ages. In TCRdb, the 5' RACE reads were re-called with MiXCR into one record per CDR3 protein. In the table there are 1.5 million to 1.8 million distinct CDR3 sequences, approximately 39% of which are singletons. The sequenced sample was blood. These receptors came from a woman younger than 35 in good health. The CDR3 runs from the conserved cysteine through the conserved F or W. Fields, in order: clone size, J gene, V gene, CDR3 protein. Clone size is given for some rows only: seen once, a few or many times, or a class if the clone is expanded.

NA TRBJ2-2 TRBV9 CASSVTRTGNTGELFF
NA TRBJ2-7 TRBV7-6 CASSLVGGNEGSYEQYF
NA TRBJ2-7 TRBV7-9 CASSLGTGRAYEQYF
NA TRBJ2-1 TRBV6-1 CASRTRLAGLETYNEQFF
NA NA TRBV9 CASSVVADSYNEQYF
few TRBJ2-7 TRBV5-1 CASSWPGSEQYF
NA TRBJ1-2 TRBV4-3 CASSQDLAGPNYGYTF
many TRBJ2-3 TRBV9 CASSAPYPTDTQYF
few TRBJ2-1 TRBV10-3 CAISRDLSSSYNEQFF
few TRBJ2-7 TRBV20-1 CSARRLAASYEQYF
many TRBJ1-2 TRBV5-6 CASSFETNGYTF
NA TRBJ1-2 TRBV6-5 CASSYSRIYGYTF
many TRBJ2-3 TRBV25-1 CASRGVSTDTQYF
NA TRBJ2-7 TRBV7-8 CASSEALLAGGHNEQYF
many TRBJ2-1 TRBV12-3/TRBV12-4 CASSRSGSLYNEQFF
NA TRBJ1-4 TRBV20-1 CSAAPGQGNEKLFF
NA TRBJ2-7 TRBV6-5 CASSYFRDRAYEQYF
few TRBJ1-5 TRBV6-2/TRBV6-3 CASSYPRRQGVYSNQPQHF
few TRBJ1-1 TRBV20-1 CSAQPGQGYTEAFF
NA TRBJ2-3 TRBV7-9 CASSLAGYGVADTQYF
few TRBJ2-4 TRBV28 CASSPLAGVNIQYF
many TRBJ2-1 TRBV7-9 CASRSVSKDRGYNEQFF